The next 13 T cell receptor beta chains were all read from a single sample in a study of blood T cells in healthy people across ages. The second PCR ran roughly 7 to 12 cycles with a sample-barcoded 5' primer and J-beta primers. TCRdb re-called the 5' RACE reads with MiXCR, one entry per CDR3 protein. The table has some 1.6 million distinct CDR3 sequences, 30% to 35% seen once. The specimen was blood. These receptor sequences come from a woman in her twenties or thirties in good health.

The V call is TRBV7-8, the J call TRBJ1-5, with D possibly being TRBD1 (5 bases). The length of the CDR3 is 16 residues. Germline CDR1 SGHVS, CDR2 FQNEAQ. V was trimmed by 4 bases and J by 0 bases, leaving 13 bases between them. The CDR3: CASSSSTAYSNQPQHF. The CDR3, as DNA: TGTGCCAGCAGCTCATCGACAGCCTATAGCAATCAGCCCCAGCATTTT.

This clonotype was detected only a few times. The V call is TRBV20-1, the J call TRBJ2-7; TRBD2 matches 8 bases. The V gene end was trimmed by 4 bases and the J gene end by 0 bases; junction bases not matched to a gene: 5. This CDR3 contains 14 residues. The germline gives CDR1 DFQATT, CDR2 SNEGSKA (reference sequence). CDR3 bases: TGCAGTGCTATCGGGAGGGGGAGCTCCTACGAGCAGTACTTC. It specifies CSAIGRGSSYEQYF.

The chain's CDR3 is CASSLLSYKKFNEQFF. CDR3 nucleotide sequence: TGTGCCAGCAGTTTATTAAGCTACAAAAAGTTCAACGAGCAGTTCTTC. This chain connects TRBV28 to TRBJ2-1; D ambiguous. Germline CDR1 and CDR2: MDHEN and SYDVKM. This CDR3 is 16 amino acids long. Between the trimmed V and J ends, which lost 1 base and 10 bases, there was a span of 20 bases.

The chain is built from TRBV15 and TRBJ2-7; a weak D match, TRBD2 (6 bases). The germline gives CDR1 LNHNV, CDR2 YYDKDF (reference sequence). The CDR3 contains 14 residues. V was pared by 0 bases and J by 11 bases, with 17 bases between. In nucleotides, the CDR3 is TGTGCCACCAGCAGAGATAGGGCGGACTACCGAGAGTACTTC. Amino acid sequence: CATSRDRADYREYF. Using reference TRBV15 and TRBJ2-7 for the parts outside the CDR3, the full variable domain is DAMVIQNPRYQVTQFGKPVTLSCSQTLNHNVMYWYQQKSSQAPKLLFHYYDKDFNNEADTPDNFQSRRPNTSFCFLDIRSPGLGDTAMYLCATSRDRADYREYFGPGTRLTVT.

This clonotype was found a few times. The chain combines TRBV3-1 with TRBJ1-2; possibly TRBD1 for D (6 bases). Germline V gene sequence: CDR1 LGHDT, CDR2 YNNKEL (reference sequence). V shed 4 bases and J shed 4 bases, with 19 bases lying between them. This CDR3 is built from 16 residues. The CDR3 protein is CASSPTGAARTYGYTF. The CDR3 nucleotides are TGTGCCAGCAGCCCGACGGGGGCAGCAAGGACCTATGGCTACACCTTC.

The J gene is TRBJ2-1, the V gene TRBV20-1; D is possibly TRBD2 (6 bases). Germline V lookup: CDR1 DFQATT, CDR2 SNEGSKA (reference sequence). The CDR3 totals 15 residues. Trimming cost V 2 bases and J 3 bases, with 14 bases left between them. The CDR3 is CSARSAQRVYNEQFF. Written as DNA, the CDR3 is TGCAGTGCTAGATCCGCCCAGCGGGTCTACAATGAGCAGTTCTTC.

This clonotype has just a few counts. The rearrangement joins TRBV20-1 to TRBJ2-3; the match to TRBD2 covers 10 bases. From germline, CDR1 is DFQATT and CDR2 SNEGSKA (reference sequence). Trimming took 3 bases from V and 4 from J; bases not matched to a gene: 4. This CDR3 has 14 residues. Here the CDR3 reads CSARISGGPDTQYF. In nucleotides, the CDR3 is TGCAGTGCTAGGATTAGCGGGGGGCCAGATACGCAGTATTTT.

The rearrangement joins TRBV20-1 to TRBJ2-5, with TRBD2 matching 10 bases. Germline V lookup: CDR1 DFQATT, CDR2 SNEGSKA (reference sequence). The CDR3 covers 15 residues. Trimming removed 6 bases from V and 1 base from J; junction bases left unmatched: 8. The CDR3 sequence: CSAPMTSGFQETQYF. CDR3 DNA sequence: TGCAGTGCCCCTATGACTAGCGGGTTCCAAGAGACCCAGTACTTC.

This clonotype was observed at least ten times. The V and J genes are TRBV3-1 and TRBJ2-5, with TRBD2 matching over 14 bases. V lost 4 bases, J lost 1 base, and 5 bases stayed unmatched. The CDR3 has 17 amino acids. Looked up from germline, CDR1 is LGHDT and CDR2 is YNNKEL (reference sequence). CDR3: CASSPKTSGRAQETQYF. CDR3 bases: TGTGCCAGCAGCCCGAAGACTAGCGGGAGGGCCCAAGAGACCCAGTACTTC.

Remarks on this clonotype: A much larger clone lies a single base off, so this may be a read error. V usage is TRBV7-3 and J usage is TRBJ2-5, with TRBD2 matching 10 bases. The assigned J gene may be wrong: the sequence end matches TRBJ2-7 better. The CDR3 loop spans 14 amino acids. Germline lookup yields CDR1 SGHTA and CDR2 FQGTGA. The CDR3 DNA reads as TGTGCCGGCAGCTTAACTAGCGGGGCTTACGAGCAGTACTTC. This translates into CAGSLTSGAYEQYF.

The chain carries TRBV12-3 or TRBV12-4 and TRBJ2-1, with 11 positions matching TRBD2. V gave up 1 base and J gave up 0 bases; unmatched junction bases: 5. This CDR3 comprises 18 residues. The CDR3 DNA is TGTGCCAGCAGTTTAGATGGACTAGCGGGTAGCTCCTACAATGAGCAGTTCTTC. It translates to CASSLDGLAGSSYNEQFF.

Only a few counts were recorded for this clonotype. The rearrangement uses TRBV20-1 and TRBJ2-6, with D possibly matching TRBD2 (5 bases). The germline V and J ends were trimmed by 5 bases and 0 bases, with 14 bases remaining between them. CDR3 length: 16 amino acids. The V gene's germline CDR1 is DFQATT and CDR2 SNEGSKA (reference sequence). The CDR3 sequence: CSAPLRGSSGANVLTF. In nucleotides, the CDR3 is TGCAGTGCTCCCTTACGGGGATCCTCTGGGGCCAACGTCCTGACTTTC.

This clonotype has only one observation. V and J are TRBV10-3 and TRBJ1-1; 7 nucleotides agree with TRBD1. The CDR3 spans 15 residues. V was pared by 3 bases and J by 2 bases, with 6 bases of the junction left unmatched. The germline gives CDR1 ENHRY, CDR2 SYGVKD. The CDR3 DNA sequence: TGTGCCATCAGTGAAGGCCCAGGGGGAAACACTGAAGCTTTCTTT. Its translation: CAISEGPGGNTEAFF.